The present TCR beta chain was sequenced within a study of blood T cells in healthy people across ages. The sample holds a few counts of this clonotype. Combining a sample-barcoded 5' primer with a J-beta primer mix, a second PCR ran for 7 to 11 cycles. From the 5' RACE reads, TCRdb called clonotypes with MiXCR, one entry per CDR3 protein. The sample lists roughly 800,000 distinct CDR3 sequences, 58% occurring once. The donors, all healthy, were Caucasians living in Russia, aged about 6 to 90. V shed 5 bases and J 6 bases; nucleotides not matched to a gene: 10. The germline V gene has CDR1 MDHEN and CDR2 SYDVKM. This CDR3 spans 15 amino acids.

The sequence derives from a man in his thirties or forties in good health. The chain links TRBV28 to TRBJ1-1, with 9 bases aligning to TRBD1. What was sequenced was blood. The DNA for the CDR3 is TGTGCCAGCAGTCCCCAAGGACAGGGGAAGCCTGAAGCTTTCTTT. It codes for CASSPQGQGKPEAFF. Drawing the rest from reference TRBV28 and TRBJ1-1, the complete variable domain is DVKVTQSSRYLVKRTGEKVFLECVQDMDHENMFWYRQDPGLGLRLIYFSYDVKMKEKGDIPEGYSVSREKKERFSLILESASTNQTSMYLCASSPQGQGKPEAFFGQGTRLTVV.